What follows are 24 T cell receptor beta chains derived from one specimen sequenced in a study of cytomegalovirus exposure and HLA in healthy donors. PCR was performed using 60 Vbeta and 13 Jbeta primers. TCRdb's copy holds only in-frame clones and misses some; the assay was immunoSEQ multiplex PCR. The sample shows roughly 67,000 clones, roughly 80% of them seen only once. The material sequenced was PBMCs. The receptor set was obtained from a woman in her 30s in good health and CMV-seronegative.

This chain connects TRBV19 to TRBJ1-2, with 8 nucleotides matching TRBD1. There are 13 residues in the CDR3. Germline trimming cut 6 bases from V and 4 bases from J; bases unmatched to any gene: 4. CDR1 and CDR2 from the germline V gene are LNHDA and SQIVND (reference sequence). The CDR3 sequence is CASREDRVYGYTF. CDR3 sequence (DNA): TGTGCCAGTAGAGAGGACAGGGTCTATGGCTACACCTTC.

The V and J genes are TRBV13 and TRBJ1-2, with 10 bases that match TRBD1. The J segment lost 2 bases and the V segment lost 0 bases, leaving 3 bases of the junction unmatched. Germline V gene data show CDR1 as PRHDT and CDR2 as FYEKMQ (reference sequence). The CDR3 is 16 amino acids. The chain's CDR3 is CASSLGGQGLNYGYTF. CDR3 nucleotides: TGTGCCAGCAGCTTAGGGGGACAGGGGTTGAACTATGGCTACACCTTC.

The gene calls are TRBV19 and TRBJ1-6; D is ambiguous. This CDR3 region has 12 residues. CDR1 LNHDA and CDR2 SQIVND come from the germline V gene (reference sequence). V dropped 9 bases and J dropped 9 bases, with 12 bases sitting between them. CDR3 region: CASGRLGSPLHF. The CDR3 coding sequence is TGTGCCAGCGGCAGGCTGGGTTCACCCCTCCACTTT. Full variable domain (rest looked up from reference TRBV19 and TRBJ1-6): DGGITQSPKYLFRKEGQNVTLSCEQNLNHDAMYWYRQDPGQGLRLIYYSQIVNDFQKGDIAEGYSVSREKKESFPLTVTSAQKNPTAFYLCASGRLGSPLHFGNGTRLTVT.

The rearrangement links TRBV5-4 to TRBJ1-3; 7 bases line up with TRBD1. The V gene's germline CDR1 is SGHNT and CDR2 YYREEE (reference sequence). With V trimmed by 1 base and J by 0 bases, 7 bases remained unmatched. The CDR3 is 17 residues long. CDR3 in DNA: TGTGCCAGCAGCTTGCGGACGGGACAGAGCTCTGGAAACACCATATATTTT. It is translated as CASSLRTGQSSGNTIYF.

The chain couples TRBV7-6 to TRBJ2-3; the D gene is possibly TRBD2 (7 bases). Per germline, CDR1 SGHVS and CDR2 FNYEAQ. V was shortened by 5 bases and J by 1 base, with 19 bases between the two germline ends. The CDR3 loop spans 17 amino acids. CDR3 sequence (DNA): TGTGCCAGCAGCACCCCTATTAGGGGGGGCCGCACAGATACGCAGTATTTT. Residues: CASSTPIRGGRTDTQYF.

The V and J genes are TRBV21-1 and TRBJ2-7; the table names TRBD1, a call not compared with the DNA. TRBV21-1 is termed a pseudogene. CDR3 length: 17 residues. CDR3 sequence reads: CASSKAPNRGGSYEQYF. The CDR3 nucleotides read TGTGCCAGCAGCAAAGCCCCTAACAGGGGCGGATCCTACGAGCAGTACTTC.

This clone has just one count. A far larger clone is one nucleotide away, so this likely arose from a read error. The V call is TRBV5-1, the J call TRBJ2-7, with a tentative D call TRBD1 (5 bases). The tail of the sequence fits TRBJ2-1 better, so the J call may be wrong. The CDR3 is 13 residues long. Germline V gene lookup returns CDR1 SGHRS and CDR2 YFSETQ. The CDR3 DNA is TGCGCCAGCAGCTTTGGTCAGGGTAACGAGCAGTTCTTC. It is translated as CASSFGQGNEQFF.

This clone appeared once. CDR3 DNA sequence: TGTGCCAGTAGTTTCCCTCCTCTCCTGATTAGACAGGGGGCAGCCACCGGGGAGCTGTTTTTT. It yields the protein CASSFPPLLIRQGAATGELFF. V gene TRBV19 combines with J gene TRBJ2-2, with 10 bases identical to TRBD1. V gave up 5 bases and J gave up 4 bases; unmatched junction bases: 22. Per the germline V gene, CDR1 is LNHDA and CDR2 is SQIVND (reference sequence). The CDR3 extends over 21 amino acids.

The chain uses TRBV2 and TRBJ1-2, with 9 bases aligning to TRBD1. Unmatched junction bases numbered 4, after V lost 5 bases and J lost 6 bases. Per germline, CDR1 SNHLY and CDR2 FYNNEI. There are 13 residues in the CDR3. The CDR3 reads CASSPRDRDGYTF. Here the CDR3 DNA reads TGTGCCAGCAGTCCCCGGGACAGGGATGGCTACACCTTC.

This clone was counted once. Here the CDR3 reads CASSLLSVRIIQETQYF. CDR3 DNA: TGCGCCAGCAGCTTGCTTAGCGTCAGAATAATCCAAGAGACCCAGTACTTC. The rearrangement links TRBV5-1 to TRBJ2-5; D might be TRBD2 (5 bases). The V and J ends lost 1 base and 1 base respectively, with 17 bases between them. Germline-derived CDR1 and CDR2 are SGHRS and YFSETQ. The CDR3 has 17 amino acids.

The V call is TRBV5-1, the J call TRBJ1-4; 8 bases map to TRBD1. The CDR3 covers 16 residues. V trimming: 3 bases; J trimming: 2 bases; junction bases outside the gene matches: 6. Germline assignment: CDR1 SGHRS and CDR2 YFSETQ. This CDR3 is CASSYTGGVTNEKLFF. The CDR3, as DNA: TGCGCCAGCAGCTACACAGGGGGTGTCACTAATGAAAAACTGTTTTTT.

This clone has a handful of counts. The V call is TRBV5-5, the J call TRBJ2-5, with TRBD1 matching over 9 bases. CDR1 is SGHKS and CDR2 is YYEKEE in the germline V gene (reference sequence). The CDR3 totals 13 residues. Trimming at V came to 4 bases and at J to 8 bases, leaving 6 bases not matched to a gene. This CDR3 reads CASSPRQGVTQYF. CDR3 coding DNA: TGTGCCAGCAGCCCGCGACAGGGGGTAACCCAGTACTTC.

The V call is TRBV12-5, the J call TRBJ2-1; TRBD2 matches at 9 bases. The CDR3 contains 14 residues. Per the germline V gene, CDR1 is LGHNT and CDR2 is FRNRAP. Trimming at V came to 6 bases and at J to 3 bases, leaving 3 bases not matched to a gene. CDR3 protein: CASGLAGNYNEQFF. In DNA form, the CDR3 reads TGTGCTAGTGGCCTAGCGGGGAACTACAATGAGCAGTTCTTC.

Details on this clone: The junction differs from germline at one of its ends, possibly a read error. The genes are TRBV7-9 and TRBJ2-5; 10 bases agree with TRBD1. The CDR3 contains 15 residues. CDR1 is SEHNR and CDR2 is FQNEAQ in the germline V gene (reference sequence). This CDR3 reads CSSRPDRGRQETQYF. The CDR3, as DNA: TGTTCCAGCAGACCCGACAGGGGGCGGCAAGAGACCCAGTACTTC.

The chain joins TRBV19 to TRBJ2-7; no firm D call. There are 14 residues in the CDR3. The ends were cut back, 3 bases at V and 2 bases at J, with 11 bases in the middle. The germline V gene encodes CDR1 LNHDA and CDR2 SQIVND (reference sequence). The CDR3 protein is CASSMERYPYEQYF. The CDR3 DNA follows: TGTGCCAGTAGTATGGAGAGGTACCCCTACGAGCAGTACTTC.

This chain joins TRBV9 and TRBJ2-2; possibly TRBD2 for D (5 bases). CDR3 size: 14 residues. Trimming left V 0 bases short and J 7 bases short, with 10 bases between. Germline V CDR1 and CDR2: SGDLS, YYNGEE. The CDR3 DNA reads as TGTGCCAGCAGCGTAGACATGGAGGTCGGGGAGCTGTTTTTT. Its protein product is CASSVDMEVGELFF.

DNA for the CDR3: TGTGCCAGCAGCTGGAGTACGCAGGGGAGAACTGAAGCTTTCTTT. Protein product: CASSWSTQGRTEAFF. The V and J genes are TRBV5-4 and TRBJ1-1, with a possible D match to TRBD1 (6 bases). Germline V gene lookup returns CDR1 SGHNT and CDR2 YYREEE (reference sequence). The V end was cut by 3 bases, the J end by 5 bases, with 17 bases between. The CDR3 covers 15 residues. The whole variable domain, remainder taken from reference TRBV5-4 and TRBJ1-1, is ETGVTQSPTHLIKTRGQQVTLRCSSQSGHNTVSWYQQALGQGPQFIFQYYREEENGRGNFPPRFSGLQFPNYSSELNVNALELDDSALYLCASSWSTQGRTEAFFGQGTRLTVV.

The table lists this clone with a count of one. The CDR3 nucleotides are TGTGCCAGCAGACCAACCGGGACAGAAACTGAAAAACTGTTTTTT. This translates into CASRPTGTETEKLFF. V gene TRBV2 combines with J gene TRBJ1-4, with 7 bases aligning to TRBD1. J gave up 7 bases and V 6 bases, and 11 bases lay outside the gene matches. The germline V gene has CDR1 SNHLY and CDR2 FYNNEI. The CDR3 spans 15 residues.

This chain connects TRBV27 to TRBJ2-7, with D perhaps TRBD1 (8 bases). With 6 bases removed from V and 2 bases from J, the gap between germline ends came to 14 bases. CDR3 length: 14 amino acids. Per germline, CDR1 MNHEY and CDR2 SMNVEV (reference sequence). The CDR3 protein is CASRQGGGAYEQYF. CDR3 DNA sequence: TGTGCCAGCAGACAGGGGGGGGGAGCCTACGAGCAGTACTTC.

This clone has only a few counts. The J gene is TRBJ2-7, the V gene TRBV25-1, with TRBD1 identical over 8 bases. Germline assignment: CDR1 MGHDK and CDR2 SYGVNS. This CDR3 has 14 amino acids. The V and J ends lost 3 bases and 4 bases, in that order; junction bases with no gene match: 5. This CDR3 reads CASSETGARYEQYF. CDR3 DNA sequence: TGTGCCAGCAGTGAGACAGGGGCCCGATACGAGCAGTACTTC.

The gene calls are TRBV18 and TRBJ1-5; D is undetermined. The CDR3 spans 16 residues. V lost 3 bases and J 1 base, leaving 13 bases between the germline ends. Germline V gives CDR1 KGHSH, CDR2 LQKENI. The CDR3 bases are TGTGCCAGCTCACCGGGCACGATGAACAGCAATCAGCCCCAGCATTTT. Encoded protein: CASSPGTMNSNQPQHF.

V gene TRBV6-5 combines with J gene TRBJ2-7; 7 positions agree with TRBD1. With V trimmed by 5 bases and J by 3 bases, 7 bases remained unmatched. Germline V lookup: CDR1 MNHEY, CDR2 SVGAGI. The CDR3 loop spans 14 amino acids. CDR3 sequence reads: CASSESDRNYEQYF. CDR3 DNA sequence: TGTGCCAGCAGTGAATCGGACAGGAACTACGAGCAGTACTTC.

The chain carries TRBV5-8 and TRBJ1-1; D ambiguous. CDR1 and CDR2 from the germline V gene are SGHTS and YDEGEE. The CDR3 totals 13 residues. Between the trimmed V and J ends, which lost 0 bases and 1 base, there was a span of 4 bases. CDR3 sequence (DNA): TGTGCCAGCAGCTTGGTCCGGAACACTGAAGCTTTCTTT. Translated, it gives CASSLVRNTEAFF.

The chain uses TRBV13 and TRBJ2-2, with D uncertain. V dropped 4 bases and J dropped 7 bases, with 10 bases sitting between them. Germline lookup yields CDR1 PRHDT and CDR2 FYEKMQ (reference sequence). The CDR3 length is 13 residues. The CDR3 is CASSSNEVGELFF. CDR3 sequence (DNA): TGTGCCAGCAGCTCTAACGAGGTCGGGGAGCTGTTTTTT. Supplemented by reference TRBV13 and TRBJ2-2, the full variable domain reads AAGVIQSPRHLIKEKRETATLKCYPIPRHDTVYWYQQGPGQDPQFLISFYEKMQSDKGSIPDRFSAQQFSDYHSELNMSSLELGDSALYFCASSSNEVGELFFGEGSRLTVL.